The clone carrying this T cell receptor (beta chain) was observed many times. Per the germline V gene, CDR1 is SGHVS and CDR2 is FQNEAQ. V lost 1 base to trimming and J lost 3 bases, with 9 bases between them. CDR3 size: 15 residues. These data belong to a study of T cells after yellow fever vaccination. MiXCR was run by TCRdb on the 5' RACE reads, yielding one entry per CDR3 protein. The repertoire has a few hundred thousand distinct CDR3 sequences, 17% of them found once; the top ten carry roughly 17%. The sample was PBMCs, taken 4 to 5 days after the first yellow fever vaccination. The chain couples TRBV7-8 to TRBJ2-2, with D possibly TRBD2 on 6 matching bases. This sequence originates from a man between 18 and 35 years old who received the YFV17D yellow fever vaccine. In DNA form, the CDR3 reads TGTGCCAGCAGCTTAGGTGGGGGGTACACCGGGGAGCTGTTTTTT. The encoded protein is CASSLGGGYTGELFF.